Presented here are 15 T cell receptor beta chains from one specimen sequenced in a study of T cell repertoires in cytomegalovirus infection. Antigens of these TCRs are unknown. TCRdb passed the reads through MiXCR, listing each CDR3 protein once. The sample includes about 830,000 distinct CDR3 sequences, around a third seen only once; the top ten take approximately 13%. Specimen: cultured CD8+ T cells from PBMCs, collected from culture after CMV antigen stimulation. These receptors all come from a human donor in good health (CMV status not recorded). Some clones in this sample may be carry-over from other donors' samples.

This clonotype turned up a few times. The chain is built from TRBV12-3 or TRBV12-4 and TRBJ1-1; tentative D call: TRBD1 (5 bases). Trimming stripped 5 bases from V and 7 bases from J, with 14 bases between. The CDR3 is made up of 13 amino acids. The CDR3 sequence: CASSHLDRGEAFF. The CDR3 nucleotides are TGTGCCAGCAGTCACTTAGACAGAGGTGAAGCTTTCTTT.

The rearrangement uses TRBV12-3 or TRBV12-4 and TRBJ2-1; 12 nucleotides match TRBD2. J was trimmed by 1 base and V by 3 bases; bases with no gene match: 10. The CDR3 extends over 19 amino acids. CDR3 protein: CASSFSLAGGWGSYNEQFF. The DNA of the CDR3 is TGTGCCAGCAGTTTTAGCCTAGCGGGGGGGTGGGGATCCTACAATGAGCAGTTCTTC.

The chain joins TRBV6-2 or TRBV6-3 to TRBJ1-1; no definite D call. The CDR3 extends over 12 amino acids. With 6 bases removed from V and 5 bases from J, the gap between germline ends came to 10 bases. Germline lookup yields CDR1 MNHEY and CDR2 SVGEGT. CDR3 region: CASRPDTTEAFF. The CDR3 DNA sequence: TGTGCCAGCAGACCAGACACTACTGAAGCTTTCTTT.

This clonotype showed up just a few times. The rearrangement joins TRBV11-2 to TRBJ1-1; the D gene is possibly TRBD1 (5 bases). V was trimmed by 3 bases and J by 1 base, leaving 9 bases between them. CDR1 is SGHAT, CDR2 FQNNGV, per germline. This CDR3 contains 14 residues. The chain's CDR3 is CASSFWGKNTEAFF. The CDR3 DNA is TGTGCCAGCAGCTTTTGGGGGAAGAACACTGAAGCTTTCTTT.

The genes are TRBV11-3 and TRBJ2-6; D not certain. Germline lookup yields CDR1 SGHNT and CDR2 YENEEA. The CDR3 spans 13 residues. Trimming took off 0 bases at V and 10 bases at J, with 7 bases between the two ends. Here the CDR3 reads CASSLDGSNVLTF. The CDR3 DNA is TGTGCCAGCAGCTTAGATGGCTCTAACGTCCTGACTTTC.

This clonotype has a handful of counts. This chain joins TRBV6-2 or TRBV6-3 and TRBJ2-1; 8 bases align to TRBD1. Unmatched junction bases numbered 4, after V lost 5 bases and J lost 4 bases. The CDR3 runs 14 residues. CDR1 and CDR2 from the germline V gene are MNHEY and SVGEGT. CDR3 in amino acids: CASSVTGEYNEQFF. The CDR3 coding sequence is TGTGCCAGCAGTGTGACAGGGGAGTACAATGAGCAGTTCTTC.

This sequence joins TRBV6-1 and TRBJ1-2; D is possibly TRBD1 (6 bases). Trimming took off 6 bases at V and 5 bases at J, with 16 bases between the two ends. The germline V gene has CDR1 MNHNS and CDR2 SASEGT. The CDR3 loop spans 14 amino acids. The CDR3 here is CASRDDGGLYGYTF. DNA for the CDR3: TGTGCCAGCAGAGACGATGGGGGCTTATATGGCTACACCTTC.

This clonotype was observed a few times. The chain has TRBV14 and TRBJ2-1; no definite D call. The length of the CDR3 is 16 residues. CDR1 SGHDN and CDR2 FVKESK come from the germline V gene. Trimming took off 4 bases at V and 3 bases at J, with 16 bases between the two ends. CDR3 nucleotide sequence: TGTGCCAGCAGCCTTAAAGCACTTCGGATCTACAATGAGCAGTTCTTC. It translates to CASSLKALRIYNEQFF.

This clonotype showed up just a few times. The CDR3 loop is CASTAEKHTQYF. CDR3 bases: TGTGCCAGCACCGCTGAGAAACATACGCAGTATTTT. The genes are TRBV6-2 or TRBV6-3 and TRBJ2-3, with no clear D. The CDR3 consists of 12 residues. Between the trimmed V and J ends, which lost 7 bases and 7 bases, there was a span of 12 bases. Per the germline V gene, CDR1 is MNHEY and CDR2 is SVGEGT.

There are many counts of this clonotype. CDR3 nucleotides: TGTGCCAGCAGCTTAGTTGACCGTACTGAAGCTTTCTTT. Residues: CASSLVDRTEAFF. The chain recombines TRBV7-2 with TRBJ1-1; unclear D gene. Trimming removed 1 base from V and 5 bases from J, with 8 bases in between. Germline loops: CDR1 SGHTA, CDR2 FQGNSA. The CDR3 loop spans 13 amino acids.

This chain uses TRBV12-3 or TRBV12-4 with TRBJ2-7; the D gene is possibly TRBD1 (5 bases). The V end lost 5 bases, the J end lost 3 bases, and 14 bases lay between the germline ends. The CDR3 spans 14 residues. CDR3 nucleotides: TGTGCCAGCAGTCCCGAGACAGCCCTCTACGAGCAGTACTTC. Protein: CASSPETALYEQYF.

The chain couples TRBV28 to TRBJ2-1; 7 bases agree with TRBD1. The V segment lost 6 bases and the J segment 4 bases; nucleotides outside the gene matches: 18. The CDR3 covers 18 residues. The germline gives CDR1 MDHEN, CDR2 SYDVKM. The CDR3 DNA is TGTGCCAGCAGACCGATTCACCCCGACAGGGCCTTTTACAATGAGCAGTTCTTC. Its translation: CASRPIHPDRAFYNEQFF.

The V gene is TRBV6-2 or TRBV6-3, the J gene TRBJ2-1; D may be TRBD2 (5 bases). CDR3 size: 17 residues. The germline gives CDR1 MNHEY, CDR2 SVGEGT. Trimming removed 4 bases at V and 8 bases at J, with 24 bases between. The CDR3 bases are TGTGCCAGCAGTTCCCTTTTCGAGGGCCAAAACCCCGATGAGCAGTTCTTC. It translates to CASSSLFEGQNPDEQFF.

This clonotype appeared a few times. The CDR3 sequence is CASRPADGRTYEQYV. CDR3 bases: TGTGCCAGCAGACCTGCAGACGGCAGAACCTACGAGCAGTACGTC. The genes are TRBV7-4 and TRBJ2-7; no clear D. CDR1 is SGHVT and CDR2 is SQSDAQ in the germline V gene. This CDR3 contains 15 residues. V lost 6 bases and J 2 bases, leaving 17 bases between the germline ends.

The chain links TRBV27 to TRBJ1-2; D may be TRBD1 (6 bases). The germline V gene has CDR1 MNHEY and CDR2 SMNVEV (reference sequence). Trimming left V 5 bases short and J 6 bases short, with 13 bases between. CDR3 length equals 13 residues. CDR3 nucleotides: TGTGCCAGCAGTCCCCAGCGGGACAATGGCTACACCTTC. Its protein is CASSPQRDNGYTF.